This T cell receptor (beta chain) was sequenced for a study of vaccination effects on CD4 cells after COVID-19. The CDR3 totals 14 residues. Trimming removed 3 bases at V and 0 bases at J, with 6 bases between. Germline CDR1 LGHNT, CDR2 FRNRAP. Libraries were prepared by immunoSEQ multiplex PCR; TCRdb keeps only in-frame clonotypes and omits some of them. Among 30,000 or so clones, about 72% were seen once, and the ten largest hold 25% to 30%. ViraFEST used viral peptide pools to expand antigen-specific CD4+ T cells before sequencing. At the end of nine to ten days of culture, CD4+ T cells were isolated. A positive SARS-CoV-2 PCR test fell between March and December 2020. Peptides at roughly 10 ug/ml and IL-2 at 10 IU/ml were added to 1.5 million to 2 million PBMC per well. Cultures got half-medium changes with IL-2 on days 3 and 7. In the case of this clone: Antigen: not known.

The chain combines TRBV12-5 with TRBJ1-3; no reliable D call. The sequence was obtained from a human donor who had a prior SARS-CoV-2 infection. This specimen was CD4+ T cells from PBMCs cultured with a peptide pool, taken before COVID-19 vaccination. In nucleotides, the CDR3 is TGTGCTAGTGGTTTTGGGAGCTCTGGAAACACCATATATTTT. Its protein product is CASGFGSSGNTIYF. Variable domain in full (rest from reference TRBV12-5 and TRBJ1-3): DARVTQTPRHKVTEMGQEVTMRCQPILGHNTVFWYRQTMMQGLELLAYFRNRAPLDDSGMPKDRFSAEMPDATLATLKIQPSEPRDSAVYFCASGFGSSGNTIYFGEGSWLTVV.